The entry that follows covers one TCR beta chain sequence. This clone was seen only a few times. What this receptor recognizes is not known. No quality values exist for individual bases; no much larger clone is one base distant. The germline V gene (reference sequence) sets CDR1 to LNHDA and CDR2 to SQIVND. From its cysteine to its phenylalanine, the CDR3 spans 15 amino acids. The DNA shown is the 45-base CDR3, in frame from base 1. Cut back by 3 bases and 6 bases, the V and J ends lie 16 bases apart. This sample stems from a study of cytomegalovirus exposure and HLA in healthy donors (dated by TCRdb to the late 2010s). Regarding the study in general: In an earlier analysis of 587 of the donors, 250 to 350 Gb of sequence data and 90 million to 120 million unique TCR beta sequences from 180 million or so T cells were reported. Among roughly 400 genotyped donors of the cohort, an average of approximately 240,000 unique TCR beta nucleotide sequences were sequenced per donor, approximately 20% of them non-productive. To decide whether each TCR beta V gene segment behaved as functional or pseudogenic, an earlier analysis of approximately 620 of the donors relied on high-throughput TCR beta sequencing. Rather than using new phenotypic data, the later analysis identified candidate immune exposures from TCR beta sequences and from how often those sequences occurred across donors. Roughly 5 DR-DQ haplotypes were handled as single units for association and clustering, since linkage in the cohort was strong. HLA typing covered class I and class II loci at four-digit resolution. To predict cytomegalovirus infection status, the study combined high-throughput TCR immunosequencing, statistical association of individual TCRs with disease status, and machine learning. Genome-wide SNP genotypes for about 55% of the 666 donors were used in a later genetic analysis, which treated that subset as a discovery cohort. A later analysis re-analyzed previously published TCR beta repertoires from about 600 donors and added high-resolution HLA genotyping to study TCR occurrence patterns. The number of typed donors differed by locus: roughly 629-640 for A, B, C, DRB1 and DQB1; approximately 540 for DQA1; 600 to 610 for DPA1; and around 450 for DPB1. Besides the first cohort of around 670 subjects, a separate validation cohort made up of about 120 different subjects was used. An early release that covered approximately 600 HLA-typed donors contained approximately 300 gigabases of sequencing data and 80 million or so unique TCR sequences. All discovery cohort repertoires had been generated on a single sequencing platform. The study profiled the T cell repertoires of 550 to 700 subjects by immunosequencing and related them to cytomegalovirus serostatus. The study was designed to test whether signatures of past pathogen exposure could be identified by cataloging public T cell receptors. The genetic ancestry cluster associated with self-reported Caucasian donors included 81% of the approximately 410 genotyped donors. Donor age, sex, ethnicity and CMV serostatus were collected together with the repertoire data.

The cohort was made up of roughly 670 healthy bone marrow donors. All cohort members were sampled while nominally healthy, although unrecorded immune exposures were likely present. The donor was CMV seropositive and was included in the group of some 290 seropositive cohort members. Each donor provided a peripheral blood sample, and peripheral blood mononuclear cells were used for TCR beta sequencing. Genomic DNA extraction from the blood cell samples was performed with the Qiagen DNeasy Blood Extraction Kit. Libraries were made using the immunoSEQ multiplex PCR assay. A mixture of 60 forward primers for TCR Vbeta segments and 13 reverse primers for TCR Jbeta segments was used in the multiplex PCR. The CDR3 region of rearranged TCR beta genes was amplified from genomic DNA by a multiplex PCR assay. On the Illumina HiSeq System, the amplified TCR beta libraries were sequenced as 87-base-pair reads. Turning to the authors' computational methods: A later analysis counted approximately 74 million unique TCR beta chains across the 666 repertoires, and 10 million to 12 million of these chains were shared by at least two donors. Raw reads were error-corrected and collapsed into unique sequences with a nearest-neighbor algorithm that merged closely related sequences to remove PCR and sequencing errors. To assign V, D and J gene segments, CDR3 sequences were aligned to IMGT reference sequences. For a sequence to be retained, at least a six-nucleotide match to both a V gene segment and a J gene segment was required. A rearrangement counted as productive if the CDR3 had no stop codons and remained in frame with V and J, and every other rearrangement counted as non-productive. Following IMGT convention, CDR3 was defined as the stretch from the second conserved V-encoded cysteine up to the conserved J-encoded phenylalanine. Sequences without an unambiguous match to a single V gene segment were excluded from the earlier analysis of several hundred of the donors. In an earlier analysis of approximately 550 of the donors, V segments were called functional above 56.7% productive rearrangements and were called segregating when the between-donor standard deviation exceeded 5%. A statistical classification framework was built to diagnose cytomegalovirus status from the catalog of TCR beta chain sequences. A later analysis assigned V and J genes by comparing TCR nucleotide sequences with IMGT/GENE-DB human TR gene sequences. Using the TCRdist pipeline, a later analysis assigned CDR3 sequences along with most-parsimonious VDJ recombination scenarios. A later analysis defined each TCR beta chain by its CDR3 amino acid sequence plus V-gene family, and excluded reads lacking a unique V-gene family. As a way to deal with suspected cross-contamination and a sequencing artifact, a later analysis dropped 640 or so nucleotide sequences that were highly shared and had low generation probability. In a later analysis, a clonal expansion index was calculated for each public chain from normalized within-repertoire ranks of inferred template counts. In a later analysis, generation probabilities were computed with a VDJ recombination model fitted to out-of-frame rearrangements, and the resulting probabilities were checked against IGoR. A later analysis scored TCR-TCR, TCR-HLA and TCR-CMV co-occurrence with hypergeometric tests, applying a repertoire-size bias correction to TCR pairs. In a later analysis, false discovery rates were estimated by permuting HLA or CMV assignments 20 times. In a later analysis, co-occurring TCRs were grouped using DBSCAN, with TCRdist sequence similarity added in when clustering inside HLA-allele-positive subsets. Co-occurrence clustering excluded repertoires with fewer than 30,000 or more than 120,000 public chains, plus five with anomalous nucleotide sharing. What TCRdb holds here is the immuneACCESS table cut down to in-frame rearrangements. Part of the clones is not present; checked against another copy, under half of the missing clones reflect an unresolved V gene, and the others are unexplained. The V and J calls and clone size come from that table; D and trimming were worked out from the DNA. Across this sample there are some 250,000 clones, with approximately 80% seen only once. The ten largest account for 8% of the sample.

Overall results and qualifications from the work: In an earlier analysis of fewer than 750 of the donors, most TCR beta V segments were observed in productive rearrangements about 87% or about 30% of the time, broadly matching IMGT annotations. In this cohort, only TCR beta chains were sequenced, and detectable features were limited by the absence of alpha or paired-chain data. A later analysis found that HLA-associated TCR beta chains were more clonally expanded and had lower generation probabilities than equally common non-associated chains. Because HLA typing was missing for some donors at each locus, association tests included only the typed subset. Strong co-occurrence of HLA alleles, especially DR and DQ, made assigning TCR associations to individual alleles difficult. About 17 rarely observed V segments, including chromosome 9 orphons, were excluded from the earlier analysis of a few hundred of the donors because counts were too low. A later analysis associated about 17,000 TCR beta sequences with specific HLA alleles at a false discovery rate of 0.05. Several of the top co-occurrence clusters appeared to be linked to parvovirus B19, influenza, CMV and Epstein-Barr virus, according to a later analysis. A further reported finding was that TCR beta sequences accurately predicted the HLA-A and HLA-B alleles for most subjects in the first cohort. Roughly uniform sequencing depth across donors was assumed in presence/absence analyses, although this assumption may not hold. Compared with the approximately 710-donor mean, donors in an Asian-associated ancestry cluster had fewer N-insertions in productive TCRs, according to a later genetic analysis. For the cohort, immune exposure information was limited to CMV serostatus. The 87-base-pair reads could not distinguish some IMGT-functional V segments, including TRBV6-2 and TRBV6-3, so those segments were excluded. Linkage disequilibrium might explain the correlated functional status among segregating V segments, but an unknown experimental factor could not be ruled out. Cytomegalovirus status was reported to be diagnosed by the classifier with high specificity and sensitivity in both the original and validation cohorts. A later genetic analysis associated a missense DCLRE1C variant with V-gene and J-gene trimming of TCR beta chains, and an independent cohort replicated the association. The authors suggested that the approach could potentially be extended to other disease states and immunological phenotypes. A few of the identified cytomegalovirus-associated TCR beta chains were confirmed in vitro to be specific for cytomegalovirus antigens. The study gave a list of 150 to 200 TCR beta chains associated with cytomegalovirus. A group of highly shared sequence variants was considered likely to be a technical artifact of the sequencing pipeline. Across donors, most TCR sequences were observed very rarely, whereas some public TCRs were present in many individuals. A later analysis found that TCR association rates varied across HLA loci, with DRB1 alleles showing the most associated TCRs and HLA-C alleles the fewest. Most CMV-associated TCR beta chains appeared to be HLA-restricted in a later analysis, and the HLA associations seemed to be driven largely by CMV exposure.

The receptor chain draws on TRBV19 and TRBJ2-3; the D gene is possibly TRBD2, with 5 bases matching. The sample consisted of PBMCs. This TCR derives from a woman aged 60 to 75 in good health and CMV-seropositive. The DNA sequence is as follows: TGTGCCAGTAGTATCGGCCCGGGATCCCCCGATACGCAGTATTTT. Translated, it gives CASSIGPGSPDTQYF.